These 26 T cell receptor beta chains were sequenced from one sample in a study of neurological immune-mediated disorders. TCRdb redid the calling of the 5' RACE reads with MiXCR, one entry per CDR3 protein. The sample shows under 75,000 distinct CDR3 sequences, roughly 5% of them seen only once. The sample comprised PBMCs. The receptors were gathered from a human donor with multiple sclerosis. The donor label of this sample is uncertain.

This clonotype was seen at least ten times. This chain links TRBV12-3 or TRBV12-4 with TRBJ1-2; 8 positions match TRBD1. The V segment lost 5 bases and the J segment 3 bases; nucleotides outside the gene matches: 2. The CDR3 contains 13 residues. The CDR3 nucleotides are TGTGCCAGCAGTCGGGGACAGGACTATGGCTACACCTTC. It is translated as CASSRGQDYGYTF.

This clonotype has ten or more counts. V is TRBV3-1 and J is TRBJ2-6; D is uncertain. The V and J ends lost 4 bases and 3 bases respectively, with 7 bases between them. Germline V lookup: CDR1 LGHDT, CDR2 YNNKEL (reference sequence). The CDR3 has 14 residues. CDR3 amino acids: CASSPSGGANVLTF. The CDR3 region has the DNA TGTGCCAGCAGCCCCTCGGGTGGGGCCAACGTCCTGACTTTC.

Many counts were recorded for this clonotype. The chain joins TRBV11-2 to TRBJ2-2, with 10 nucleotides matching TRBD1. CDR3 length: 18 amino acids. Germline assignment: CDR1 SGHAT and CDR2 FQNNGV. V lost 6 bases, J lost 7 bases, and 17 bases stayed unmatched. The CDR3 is CASSPRAPGQGRNGELFF. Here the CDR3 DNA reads TGTGCCAGCAGTCCGAGAGCCCCGGGACAGGGGAGGAACGGGGAGCTGTTTTTT.

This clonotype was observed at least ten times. CDR3 sequence reads: CASSMPEGAGNTIYF. CDR3 DNA sequence: TGCGCCAGCAGCATGCCGGAAGGGGCTGGAAACACCATATATTTT. The chain joins TRBV5-1 to TRBJ1-3, with D possibly TRBD1 on 5 matching bases. CDR1 is SGHRS, CDR2 YFSETQ, per germline. The CDR3 runs to 15 residues. Trimming removed 4 bases at V and 2 bases at J, with 13 bases between.

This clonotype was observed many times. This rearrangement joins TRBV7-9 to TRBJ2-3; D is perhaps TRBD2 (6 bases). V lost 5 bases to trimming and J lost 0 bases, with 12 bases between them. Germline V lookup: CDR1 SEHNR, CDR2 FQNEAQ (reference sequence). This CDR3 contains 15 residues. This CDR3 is CASSKEGGSTDTQYF. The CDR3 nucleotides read TGTGCCAGCAGCAAGGAGGGCGGCAGCACAGATACGCAGTATTTT.

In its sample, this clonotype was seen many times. The CDR3 bases are TGCGCCAGCAGCTTGGGGACAGTCGGTTCCCTCCACTTT. It codes for CASSLGTVGSLHF. The chain couples TRBV5-1 to TRBJ1-6; D perhaps matches TRBD1 (6 bases). The germline CDR1 and CDR2 sequences are SGHRS and YFSETQ. The CDR3 is 13 residues long. With 0 bases removed from V and 14 bases from J, the gap between germline ends came to 12 bases.

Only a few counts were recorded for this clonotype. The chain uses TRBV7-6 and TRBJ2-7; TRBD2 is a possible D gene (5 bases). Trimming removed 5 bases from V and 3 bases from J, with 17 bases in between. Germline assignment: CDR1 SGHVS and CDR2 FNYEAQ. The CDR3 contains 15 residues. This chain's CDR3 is CASSPGSLAFYEQYF. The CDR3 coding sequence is TGTGCCAGCAGCCCCGGAAGTCTAGCCTTCTACGAGCAGTACTTC.

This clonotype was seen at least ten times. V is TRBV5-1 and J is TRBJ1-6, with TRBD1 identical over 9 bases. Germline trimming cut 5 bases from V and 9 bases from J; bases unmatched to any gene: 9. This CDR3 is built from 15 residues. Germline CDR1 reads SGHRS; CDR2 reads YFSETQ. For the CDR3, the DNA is TGCGCCAGCAGGCCGGCAGGGACAGGGAGTTCACCCCTCCACTTT. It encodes CASRPAGTGSSPLHF. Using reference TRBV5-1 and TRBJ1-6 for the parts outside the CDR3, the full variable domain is KAGVTQTPRYLIKTRGQQVTLSCSPISGHRSVSWYQQTPGQGLQFLFEYFSETQRNKGNFPGRFSGRQFSNSRSEMNVSTLELGDSALYLCASRPAGTGSSPLHFGNGTRLTVT.

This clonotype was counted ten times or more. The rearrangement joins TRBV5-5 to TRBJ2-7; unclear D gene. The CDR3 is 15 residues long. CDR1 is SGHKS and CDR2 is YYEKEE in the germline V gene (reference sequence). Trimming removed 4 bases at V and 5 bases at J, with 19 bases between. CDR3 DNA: TGTGCCAGCAGCCCACCGTATCGGCAAGCCCACGAGCAGTACTTC. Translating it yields CASSPPYRQAHEQYF. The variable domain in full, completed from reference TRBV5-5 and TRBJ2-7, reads DAGVTQSPTHLIKTRGQQVTLRCSPISGHKSVSWYQQVLGQGPQFIFQYYEKEERGRGNFPDRFSARQFPNYSSELNVNALLLGDSALYLCASSPPYRQAHEQYFGPGTRLTVT.

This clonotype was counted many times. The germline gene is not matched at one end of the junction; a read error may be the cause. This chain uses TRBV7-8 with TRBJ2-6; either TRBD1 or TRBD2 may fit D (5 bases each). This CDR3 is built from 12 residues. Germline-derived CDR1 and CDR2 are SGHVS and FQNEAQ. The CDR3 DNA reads TGTGCCTCCGGGGCTGGGGCCAACGTCCTCACTTTC. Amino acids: CASGAGANVLTF.

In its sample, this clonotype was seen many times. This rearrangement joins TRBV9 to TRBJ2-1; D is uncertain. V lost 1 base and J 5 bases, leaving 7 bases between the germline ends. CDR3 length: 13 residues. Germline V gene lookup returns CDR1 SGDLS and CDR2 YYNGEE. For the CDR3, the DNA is TGTGCCAGCAGCGTATCCAGGAACAATGAGCAGTTCTTC. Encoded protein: CASSVSRNNEQFF.

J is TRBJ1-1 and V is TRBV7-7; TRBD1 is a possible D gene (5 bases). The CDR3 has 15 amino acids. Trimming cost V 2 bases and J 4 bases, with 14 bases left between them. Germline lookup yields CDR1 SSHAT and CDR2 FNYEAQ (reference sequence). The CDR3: CASSLNQGPGTEAFF. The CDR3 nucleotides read TGTGCCAGCAGCTTAAACCAGGGCCCGGGCACTGAAGCTTTCTTT. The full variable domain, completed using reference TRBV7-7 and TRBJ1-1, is GAGVSQSPRYKVTKRGQDVTLRCDPISSHATLYWYQQALGQGPEFLTYFNYEAQPDKSGLPSDRFSAERPEGSISTLTIQRTEQRDSAMYRCASSLNQGPGTEAFFGQGTRLTVV.

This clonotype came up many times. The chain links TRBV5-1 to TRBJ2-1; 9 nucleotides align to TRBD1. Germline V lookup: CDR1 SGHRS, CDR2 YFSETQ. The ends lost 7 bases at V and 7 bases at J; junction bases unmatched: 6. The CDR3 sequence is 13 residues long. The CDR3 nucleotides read TGCGCCAGCCGACAGGGGGGTGAGAATGAGCAGTTCTTC. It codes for CASRQGGENEQFF.

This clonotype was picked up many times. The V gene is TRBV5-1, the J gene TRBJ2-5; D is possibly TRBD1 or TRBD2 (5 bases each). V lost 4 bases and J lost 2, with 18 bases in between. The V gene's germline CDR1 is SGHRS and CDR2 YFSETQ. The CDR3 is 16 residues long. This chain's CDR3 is CASSAARGPLQETQYF. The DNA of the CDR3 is TGCGCCAGCAGCGCTGCCCGGGGACCTTTACAAGAGACCCAGTACTTC.

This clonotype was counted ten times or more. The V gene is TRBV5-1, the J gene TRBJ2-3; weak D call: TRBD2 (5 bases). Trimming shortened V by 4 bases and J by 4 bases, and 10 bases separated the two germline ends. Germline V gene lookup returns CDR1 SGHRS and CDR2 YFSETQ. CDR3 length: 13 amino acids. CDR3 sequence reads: CASSPTGADTQYF. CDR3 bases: TGCGCCAGCAGCCCGACCGGGGCAGATACGCAGTATTTT.

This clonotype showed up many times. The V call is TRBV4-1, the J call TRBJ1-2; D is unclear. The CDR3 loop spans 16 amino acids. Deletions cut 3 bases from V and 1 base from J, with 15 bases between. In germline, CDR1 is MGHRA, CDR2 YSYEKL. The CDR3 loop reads CASSQFEGLLNYGYTF. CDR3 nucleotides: TGCGCCAGCAGCCAGTTTGAAGGTCTACTTAACTATGGCTACACCTTC.

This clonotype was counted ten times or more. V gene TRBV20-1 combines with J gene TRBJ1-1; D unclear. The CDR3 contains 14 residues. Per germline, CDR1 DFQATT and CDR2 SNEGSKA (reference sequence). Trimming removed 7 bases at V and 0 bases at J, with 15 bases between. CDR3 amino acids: CSGLQRGLNTEAFF. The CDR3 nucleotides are TGCAGTGGGCTACAGCGGGGTCTGAACACTGAAGCTTTCTTT.

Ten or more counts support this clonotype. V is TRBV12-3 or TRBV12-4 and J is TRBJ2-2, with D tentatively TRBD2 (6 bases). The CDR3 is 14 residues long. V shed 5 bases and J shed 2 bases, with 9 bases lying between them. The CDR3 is CASSGGTNTGELFF. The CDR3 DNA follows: TGTGCCAGCAGTGGGGGGACCAACACCGGGGAGCTGTTTTTT.

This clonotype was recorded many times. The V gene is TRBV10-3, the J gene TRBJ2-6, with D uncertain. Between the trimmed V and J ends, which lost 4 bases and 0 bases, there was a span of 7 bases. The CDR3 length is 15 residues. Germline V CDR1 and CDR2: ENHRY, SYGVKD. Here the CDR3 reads CAISAGSSGANVLTF. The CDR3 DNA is TGTGCCATCAGTGCCGGAAGCTCTGGGGCCAACGTCCTGACTTTC.

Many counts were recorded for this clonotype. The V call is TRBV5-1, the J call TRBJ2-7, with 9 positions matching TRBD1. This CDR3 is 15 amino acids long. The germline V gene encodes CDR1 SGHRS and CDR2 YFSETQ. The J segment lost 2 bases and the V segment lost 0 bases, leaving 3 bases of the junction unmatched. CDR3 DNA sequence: TGCGCCAGCAGCTTGGGACAGGGGGGGACCTACGAGCAGTACTTC. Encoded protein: CASSLGQGGTYEQYF.

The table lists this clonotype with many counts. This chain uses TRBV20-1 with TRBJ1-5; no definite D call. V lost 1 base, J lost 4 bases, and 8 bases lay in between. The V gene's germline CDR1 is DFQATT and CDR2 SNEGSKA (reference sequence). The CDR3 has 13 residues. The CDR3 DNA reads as TGCAGTGCTAGAGTAACAGCTAATCAGCCCCAGCATTTT. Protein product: CSARVTANQPQHF.

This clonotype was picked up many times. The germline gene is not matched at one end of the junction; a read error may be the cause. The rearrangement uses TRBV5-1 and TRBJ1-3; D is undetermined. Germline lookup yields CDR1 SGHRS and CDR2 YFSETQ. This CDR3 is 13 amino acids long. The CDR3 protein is CASSLDSENTIYF. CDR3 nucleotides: TGCGCCAGCAGCTTGGACTCTGAAAACACCATATATTTT.

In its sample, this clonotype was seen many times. The CDR3 sequence: CSVDRDYGYTF. In DNA, the CDR3 is TGCAGCGTTGACAGAGACTATGGCTACACCTTC. The V gene is TRBV29-1, the J gene TRBJ1-2; D unresolved. The V end lost 3 bases, the J end lost 3 bases, and 5 bases lay between the germline ends. CDR1 and CDR2 from the germline V gene are SQVTM and ANQGSEA. There are 11 residues in the CDR3.

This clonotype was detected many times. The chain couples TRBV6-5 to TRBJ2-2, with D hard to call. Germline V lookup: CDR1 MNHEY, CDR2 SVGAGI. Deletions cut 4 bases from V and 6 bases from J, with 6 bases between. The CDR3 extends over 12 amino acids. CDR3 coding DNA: TGTGCCAGCAGTTTCTTTCCCGGGGAGCTGTTTTTT. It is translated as CASSFFPGELFF.

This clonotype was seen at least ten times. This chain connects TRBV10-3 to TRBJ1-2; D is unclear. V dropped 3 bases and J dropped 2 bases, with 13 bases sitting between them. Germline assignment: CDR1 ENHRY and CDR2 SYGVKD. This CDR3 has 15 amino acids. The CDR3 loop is CAISDSRAPNYGYTF. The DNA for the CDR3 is TGTGCCATCAGTGATTCCCGGGCCCCAAACTATGGCTACACCTTC.

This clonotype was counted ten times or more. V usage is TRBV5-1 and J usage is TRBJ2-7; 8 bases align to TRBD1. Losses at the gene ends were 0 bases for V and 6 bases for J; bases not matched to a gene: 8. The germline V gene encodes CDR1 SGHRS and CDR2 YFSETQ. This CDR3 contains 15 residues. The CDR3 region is CASSLGDRLNGEQYF. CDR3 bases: TGCGCCAGCAGCTTGGGGGACAGGCTTAACGGCGAGCAGTACTTC.